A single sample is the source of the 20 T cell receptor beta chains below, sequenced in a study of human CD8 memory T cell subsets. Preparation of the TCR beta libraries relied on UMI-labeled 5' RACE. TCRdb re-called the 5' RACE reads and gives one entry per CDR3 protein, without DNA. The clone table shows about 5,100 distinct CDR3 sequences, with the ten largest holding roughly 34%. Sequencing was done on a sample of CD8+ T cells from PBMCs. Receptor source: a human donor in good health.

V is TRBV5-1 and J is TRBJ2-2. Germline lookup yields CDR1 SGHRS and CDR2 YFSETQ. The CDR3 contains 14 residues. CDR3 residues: CASSLGQYTGELFF.

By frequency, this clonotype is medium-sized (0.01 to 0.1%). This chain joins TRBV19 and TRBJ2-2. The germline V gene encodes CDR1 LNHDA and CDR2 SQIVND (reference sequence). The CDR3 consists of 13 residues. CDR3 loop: CASSIVSGGELFF.

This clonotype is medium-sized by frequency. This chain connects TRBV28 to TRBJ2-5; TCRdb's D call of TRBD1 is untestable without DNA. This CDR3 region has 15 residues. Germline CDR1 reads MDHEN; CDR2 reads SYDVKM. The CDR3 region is CASSLQQGWQETQYF.

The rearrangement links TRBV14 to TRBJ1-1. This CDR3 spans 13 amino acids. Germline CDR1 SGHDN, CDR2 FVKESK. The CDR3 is CASSQVKNTEAFF.

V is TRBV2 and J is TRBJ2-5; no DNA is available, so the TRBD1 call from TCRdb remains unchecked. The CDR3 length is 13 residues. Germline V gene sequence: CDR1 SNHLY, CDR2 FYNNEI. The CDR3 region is CASSAPGAETQYF. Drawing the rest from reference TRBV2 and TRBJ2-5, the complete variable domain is EPEVTQTPSHQVTQMGQEVILRCVPISNHLYFYWYRQILGQKVEFLVSFYNNEISEKSEIFDDQFSVERPDGSNFTLKIRSTKLEDSAMYFCASSAPGAETQYFGPGTRLLVL.

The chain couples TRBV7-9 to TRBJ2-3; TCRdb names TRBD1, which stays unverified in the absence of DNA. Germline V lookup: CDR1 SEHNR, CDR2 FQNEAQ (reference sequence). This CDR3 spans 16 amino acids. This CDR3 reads CVPDSRYEGYTDTQYF. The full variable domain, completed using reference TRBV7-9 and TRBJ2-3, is DTGVSQNPRHKITKRGQNVTFRCDPISEHNRLYWYRQTLGQGPEFLTYFQNEAQLEKSRLLSDRFSAERPKGSFSTLEIQRTEQGDSAMYLCVPDSRYEGYTDTQYFGPGTRLTVL.

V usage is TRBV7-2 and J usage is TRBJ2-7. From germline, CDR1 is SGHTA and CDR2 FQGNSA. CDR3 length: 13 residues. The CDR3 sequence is CASSFGVTYEQYF. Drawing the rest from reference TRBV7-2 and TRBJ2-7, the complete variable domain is GAGVSQSPSNKVTEKGKDVELRCDPISGHTALYWYRQSLGQGLEFLIYFQGNSAPDKSGLPSDRFSAERTGGSVSTLTIQRTQQEDSAVYLCASSFGVTYEQYFGPGTRLTVT.

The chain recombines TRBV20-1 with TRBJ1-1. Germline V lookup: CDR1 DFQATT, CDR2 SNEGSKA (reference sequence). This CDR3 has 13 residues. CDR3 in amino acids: CSAPSRIEPEAFF.

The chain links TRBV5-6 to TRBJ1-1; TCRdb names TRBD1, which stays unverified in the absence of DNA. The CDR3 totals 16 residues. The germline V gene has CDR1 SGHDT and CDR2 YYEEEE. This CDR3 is CASSPWTGGDNTEAFF.

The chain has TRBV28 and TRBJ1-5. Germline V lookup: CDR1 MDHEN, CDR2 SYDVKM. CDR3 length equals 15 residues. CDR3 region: CASSLDGLQGQPQHF.

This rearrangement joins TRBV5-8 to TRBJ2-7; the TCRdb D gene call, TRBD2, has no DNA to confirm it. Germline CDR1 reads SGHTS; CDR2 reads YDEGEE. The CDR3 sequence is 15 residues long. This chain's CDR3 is CASSSLAGVLYEQYF.

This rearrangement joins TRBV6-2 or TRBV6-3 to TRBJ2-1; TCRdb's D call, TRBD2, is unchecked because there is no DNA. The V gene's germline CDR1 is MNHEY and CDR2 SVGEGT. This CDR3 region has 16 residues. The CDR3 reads CASSYVGTSGINEQFF.

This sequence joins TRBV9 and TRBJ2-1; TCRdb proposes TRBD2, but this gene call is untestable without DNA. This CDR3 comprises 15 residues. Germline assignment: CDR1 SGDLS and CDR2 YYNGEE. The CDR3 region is CASSPGLAGSNEQFF.

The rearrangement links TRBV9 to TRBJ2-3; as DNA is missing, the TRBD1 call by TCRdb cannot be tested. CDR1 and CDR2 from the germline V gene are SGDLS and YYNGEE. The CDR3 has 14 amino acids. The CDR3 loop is CASSAGQGPDTQYF.

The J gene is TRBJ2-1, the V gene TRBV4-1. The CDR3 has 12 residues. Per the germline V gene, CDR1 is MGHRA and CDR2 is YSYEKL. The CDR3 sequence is CASSQASNEQFF.

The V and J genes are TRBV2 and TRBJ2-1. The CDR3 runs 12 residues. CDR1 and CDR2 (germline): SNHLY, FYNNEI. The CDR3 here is CASGRAYNEQFF.

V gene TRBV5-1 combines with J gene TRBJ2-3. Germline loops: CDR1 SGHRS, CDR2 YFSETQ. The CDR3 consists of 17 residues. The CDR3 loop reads CASSLFSEAIATDTQYF.

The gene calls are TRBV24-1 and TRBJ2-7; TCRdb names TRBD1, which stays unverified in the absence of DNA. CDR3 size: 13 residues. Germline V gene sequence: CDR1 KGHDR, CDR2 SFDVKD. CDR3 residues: CATSDPGSYEQYF.

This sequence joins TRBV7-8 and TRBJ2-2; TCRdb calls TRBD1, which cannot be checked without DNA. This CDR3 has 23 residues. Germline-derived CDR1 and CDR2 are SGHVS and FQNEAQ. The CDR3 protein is CASSPPGVWRNRNTLFTTGELFF.

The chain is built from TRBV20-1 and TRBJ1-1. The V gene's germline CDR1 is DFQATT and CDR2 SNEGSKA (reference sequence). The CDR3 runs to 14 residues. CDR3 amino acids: CSARDQWVNTEAFF.